This T cell receptor beta chain emerged from a study of T cells expressing NK-cell markers. CDR3 length: 16 residues. CDR1 and CDR2 from the germline V gene are LGHDT and YNNKEL (reference sequence). 5'RACE template switching with UMIs generated TCR beta cDNA. TCRdb reprocessed the 5' RACE reads; each CDR3 protein has one entry and no DNA is given. Recorded for this sample: 200,000 to 300,000 distinct CDR3 sequences. The receptor was isolated from a young man in good health. The chain uses TRBV3-1 and TRBJ2-1; TCRdb's D call, TRBD2, is unchecked because there is no DNA. Specimen: blood T cells: a sorted CD56 or NKG2C T cell subset, CD4+ or CD8+ T cells, or bulk PBMC T cells (not recorded which). CDR3 residues: CASSQAGTSTYNEQFF.